A selection of T cell receptor beta chains follows, all from one sample in a study of T cells in Graves' hyperthyroidism and ophthalmopathy. MiXCR, run by TCRdb on the multiplex PCR reads, gives a single entry per CDR3 protein. The sample carries hundreds of thousands of distinct CDR3 sequences, around a sixth recorded once. Sequencing was performed on blood. The receptors were gathered from a woman under 30 with Graves' hyperthyroidism. Each CDR3 is given with its conserved first and last residue. D genes are given only for firm matches. A row's size may be missing; if present it is once, few, many or a size class.

few	TRBV6-1	TRBJ2-2	TRBD1	TGTGCCAGCAGTCGGGACAGGTTGGGACCGGGCGGGGAGCTGTTTTTT	CASSRDRLGPGGELFF
many	TRBV12-3/TRBV12-4	TRBJ1-2	-	TGTGCCAGCAGTTTATATCGCAGGACGGAGGGCTACACCTTC	CASSLYRRTEGYTF
-	TRBV5-5	TRBJ2-5	-	TGTGCCAGCAGCGGGTGGGGAGGGGGCAAGGAGACCCAGTACTTC	CASSGWGGGKETQYF
many	TRBV20-1	TRBJ2-3	TRBD2	TGCAGTGCTCCACGGACTAGCGCAGATACGCAGTATTTT	CSAPRTSADTQYF
many	TRBV12-3/TRBV12-4	TRBJ2-2	-	TGTGCCAGCAGTAGCAAGGGGGGTCGGGGCACCGGGGAGCTGTTTTTT	CASSSKGGRGTGELFF
-	TRBV3-1	TRBJ1-2	-	TGTGCCAGCGGCTTGAGTGGGCCTCACTATGGCTACACCTTC	CASGLSGPHYGYTF
many	TRBV7-9	TRBJ2-5	-	TGTGCCAGCAGCTCGGAGGGGGAGACCCAGTACTTC	CASSSEGETQYF
many	TRBV10-2	TRBJ2-7	TRBD2	TGCGCCAGCAGTGGGGGTGGCGGGAGGACCCACTACGAGCAGTACTTC	CASSGGGGRTHYEQYF
once	TRBV20-1	TRBJ1-5	TRBD1	TGCAGTGCCAGGACAGGGGGTTTCGGGAATCAGCCCCAGCATTTT	CSARTGGFGNQPQHF
many	TRBV28	TRBJ1-6	TRBD1	TGTGCCAGCAGTTCGGGACAGGGTGATTCACCCCTCCACTTT	CASSSGQGDSPLHF
many	TRBV9	TRBJ2-5	-	TGTGCCAGCAGCGCGACGATTCGAGAGACCCAGTACTTC	CASSATIRETQYF
many	TRBV12-3/TRBV12-4	TRBJ1-6	-	TGTGCCAGCAGTTTAGTCGCGGGAAATCGCTCACCCCTCCACTTT	CASSLVAGNRSPLHF
-	TRBV5-5	TRBJ1-2	-	TGTGCCAGCAGCTTGGATATAGGGAGGGACTATGGCTACACCTTC	CASSLDIGRDYGYTF